This note documents a single TCR beta chain sequence. This sample was taken from a study of low-dose radiotherapy and immunotherapy resistance in tumors. Background on the study: Members of Cohort 1 were treated with 0.5 Gy per fraction every 2 weeks. The prescribed total PTV dose was 6.5 Gy. Cohort 2, a group dosed every two weeks at 1 Gy per fraction, received 13 Gy in total over 26 weeks.

TRAV- and TRBV-specific primers were used for first-strand cDNA, which covered alpha and beta chains. For amplifying TCRs, the PCR ran for around 20 cycles with Phusion, which was used together with a constant-region primer and the adapter on the V primers. TCRdb reprocessed the reads via MiXCR and lists one record per CDR3 protein. The sample has about 6,400 distinct CDR3 sequences, about 72% seen once. The CDR3 runs to 19 residues. Germline V gene data show CDR1 as SEHNR and CDR2 as FQNEAQ (reference sequence). V was cut by 3 bases and J by 3 bases, with 24 bases left in between. Donors were treated with nivolumab, ipilimumab, aspirin, and low-dose cyclophosphamide and radiotherapy.

The chain links TRBV7-9 to TRBJ2-1; TRBD2 might be the D (7 bases). This TCR was sampled from a human donor with advanced metastatic prostate, ovarian, gallbladder or colorectal cancer (not recorded which). This table probably holds off-target reads from a library built for another chain. This CDR3 is CASSFSQGGLGSGYNEQFF. CDR3 nucleotides: TGTGCCAGCAGCTTCTCACAGGGAGGGCTTGGTAGTGGCTACAATGAGCAGTTCTTC.